The 26 T cell receptor beta chains below were found in one sample sequenced in a study of T cell responses to AZD1222 COVID-19 vaccine. Generated by immunoSEQ multiplex PCR, the TCRdb table keeps only in-frame clones and is missing some. The sample lists around 270,000 clones; about 94% were seen once. The specimen comprised peripheral blood, sampled 28 days after the second AZD1222 dose. The receptor set was obtained from an adult who received the AZD1222 COVID-19 vaccine.

This chain uses TRBV18 with TRBJ2-7; a weak D match, TRBD1 (5 bases). This CDR3 region has 15 residues. Germline CDR1 and CDR2: KGHSH and LQKENI. Between the trimmed V and J ends, which lost 3 bases and 3 bases, there was a span of 15 bases. The CDR3 loop is CASSPGRGAGYEQYF. The CDR3 nucleotides are TGTGCCAGCTCACCCGGAAGGGGTGCAGGCTACGAGCAGTACTTC.

V gene TRBV19 combines with J gene TRBJ1-5; the D is unclear. Germline V gene sequence: CDR1 LNHDA, CDR2 SQIVND (reference sequence). The CDR3 consists of 14 residues. Trimming removed 5 bases at V and 4 bases at J, with 12 bases between. The CDR3, as DNA: TGTGCCAGTAGTCGCCGGGTCTTGAATCAGCCCCAGCATTTT. It is translated as CASSRRVLNQPQHF.

The chain has TRBV4-2 and TRBJ2-7; 9 bases match TRBD2. Germline assignment: CDR1 LGHNA and CDR2 YNFKEQ. The CDR3 covers 16 residues. The ends lost 5 bases at V and 0 bases at J; junction bases unmatched: 8. This CDR3 is CASSSLPAGGSYEQYF. For the CDR3, the DNA is TGTGCCAGCAGCTCATTGCCAGCGGGAGGCTCCTACGAGCAGTACTTC.

This chain links TRBV4-1 with TRBJ1-4; the D is unclear. CDR1 and CDR2 (germline): MGHRA, YSYEKL. The CDR3 totals 16 residues. Trimming left V 2 bases short and J 2 bases short, with 12 bases between. CDR3 residues: CASSQWPRRTNEKLFF. Written as DNA, the CDR3 is TGCGCCAGCAGCCAATGGCCGAGACGGACTAATGAAAAACTGTTTTTT.

The rearrangement links TRBV4-3 to TRBJ2-7; no definite D call. This CDR3 is 12 amino acids long. The germline V gene has CDR1 LGHNA and CDR2 YSLEER. Deletions cut 3 bases from V and 9 bases from J, with 12 bases between. CDR3 nucleotide sequence: TGCGCCAGCAGCCACCCTTCTACGGGGCAGTACTTC. Its protein is CASSHPSTGQYF.

The chain couples TRBV4-1 to TRBJ2-5; 11 nucleotides align to TRBD2. The ends lost 0 bases at V and 5 bases at J; junction bases unmatched: 11. Germline-derived CDR1 and CDR2 are MGHRA and YSYEKL. The CDR3 sequence is 18 residues long. Here the CDR3 DNA reads TGCGCCAGCAGCCAAGATGCCCTAGCGGGGGGACGGGGTGAGACCCAGTACTTC. Protein sequence: CASSQDALAGGRGETQYF.

This clone was found once. V and J are TRBV6-5 and TRBJ2-7; D perhaps matches TRBD2 (6 bases). The germline CDR1 and CDR2 sequences are MNHEY and SVGAGI. V was trimmed by 2 bases and J by 2 bases, leaving 13 bases between them. This CDR3 region has 15 residues. CDR3 DNA sequence: TGTGCCAGCAGTTACCTCCTAGGGAGGCCCTACGAGCAGTACTTC. This sequence encodes CASSYLLGRPYEQYF.

The J gene is TRBJ1-1, the V gene TRBV19; the D is unclear. Trimming cost V 6 bases and J 7 bases, with 12 bases left between them. CDR1 LNHDA and CDR2 SQIVND come from the germline V gene (reference sequence). This CDR3 has 12 residues. CDR3 nucleotides: TGTGCCAGTAGAGGGTTTGGATTTGAAGCTTTCTTT. Its translation: CASRGFGFEAFF.

This chain uses TRBV7-3 with TRBJ2-3, with D perhaps being TRBD1 or TRBD2 (5 bases each). Germline values: CDR1 SGHTA, CDR2 FQGTGA. The CDR3 runs to 13 residues. Trimming left V 6 bases short and J 0 bases short, with 7 bases between. DNA for the CDR3: TGTGCCAGCAGGGGGGTTAGCACAGATACGCAGTATTTT. Translating gives CASRGVSTDTQYF.

The genes are TRBV7-8 and TRBJ2-3; possibly TRBD2 for D (5 bases). Per germline, CDR1 SGHVS and CDR2 FQNEAQ. The CDR3 totals 12 residues. V was trimmed by 5 bases and J by 11 bases, leaving 14 bases between them. The CDR3 here is CASSLLGRGQYF. Written as DNA, the CDR3 is TGTGCCAGCAGCCTACTAGGCCGTGGGCAGTATTTT.

The V gene is TRBV19, the J gene TRBJ2-5; weak D call: TRBD2 (6 bases). The length of the CDR3 is 15 residues. The V gene's germline CDR1 is LNHDA and CDR2 SQIVND (reference sequence). Trimming removed 5 bases at V and 5 bases at J, with 18 bases between. Written as DNA, the CDR3 is TGTGCCAGTAGTCCGGGACTGCAGGTAGGGGAGACCCAGTACTTC. Its protein product is CASSPGLQVGETQYF.

The rearrangement uses TRBV10-3 and TRBJ2-1; perhaps TRBD1 as D (5 bases). Germline V gene data show CDR1 as ENHRY and CDR2 as SYGVKD. This CDR3 is 13 amino acids long. The V end was cut by 4 bases, the J end by 7 bases, with 11 bases between. Here the CDR3 reads CAISGYQGNEQFF. The CDR3 DNA follows: TGTGCCATCAGTGGGTACCAGGGAAATGAGCAGTTCTTC.

The table lists this clone with a count of one. This chain joins TRBV7-3 and TRBJ2-2, with 9 bases lining up with TRBD1. The CDR3 loop spans 15 amino acids. Trimming at V came to 5 bases and at J to 3 bases, leaving 4 bases not matched to a gene. Germline V gives CDR1 SGHTA, CDR2 FQGTGA. In nucleotides, the CDR3 is TGTGCCAGCAGCCCGCGACAGGGGGACACCGGGGAGCTGTTTTTT. Protein product: CASSPRQGDTGELFF.

V and J are TRBV28 and TRBJ2-7, with a tentative D call TRBD1 (6 bases). The CDR3 consists of 16 residues. Looked up from germline, CDR1 is MDHEN and CDR2 is SYDVKM. The ends were cut back, 3 bases at V and 0 bases at J, with 15 bases in the middle. The CDR3 DNA reads as TGTGCCAGCAGTTTCCAGAGGGACATAGGCTCCTACGAGCAGTACTTC. This gives the protein CASSFQRDIGSYEQYF.

The chain joins TRBV3-1 (or the pseudogene TRBV3-2) to TRBJ1-1; D is ambiguous. Germline V lookup: CDR1 LGHDT, CDR2 YNNKEL (reference sequence). V lost 5 bases to trimming and J lost 1 base, with 5 bases between them. CDR3 length equals 12 residues. CDR3 sequence: CASSDPNTEAFF. In nucleotides, the CDR3 is TGTGCCAGCAGCGACCCGAACACTGAAGCTTTCTTT.

V usage is TRBV9 and J usage is TRBJ1-2, with TRBD1 as a possible D gene (5 bases). Trimming cost V 4 bases and J 2 bases, with 12 bases left between them. Per the germline V gene, CDR1 is SGDLS and CDR2 is YYNGEE. The CDR3 runs to 14 residues. The CDR3 nucleotides read TGTGCCAGCAGCTTTGCCGACAGAAACTATGGCTACACCTTC. Residues: CASSFADRNYGYTF.

This rearrangement joins TRBV6-2 or TRBV6-3 to TRBJ1-1; no clear D gene. V lost 2 bases and J 0 bases, leaving 10 bases between the germline ends. CDR3 length: 15 amino acids. CDR1 is MNHEY and CDR2 is SVGEGT in the germline V gene. The CDR3 here is CASSYPRYMNTEAFF. The DNA of the CDR3 is TGTGCCAGCAGTTACCCGCGGTACATGAACACTGAAGCTTTCTTT.

The chain has TRBV20-1 and TRBJ1-5; D is uncertain. The CDR3 loop spans 14 amino acids. Between the trimmed V and J ends, which lost 4 bases and 1 base, there was a span of 11 bases. Per germline, CDR1 DFQATT and CDR2 SNEGSKA (reference sequence). The CDR3 loop reads CSAIEDLSNQPQHF. The CDR3 nucleotides read TGCAGTGCTATTGAGGACTTAAGCAATCAGCCCCAGCATTTT.

The DNA of the CDR3 is TGTGCCAGCACTCCGGGTAGGGGAGATACGCAGTATTTT. It specifies CASTPGRGDTQYF. The V and J genes are TRBV6-5 and TRBJ2-3, with D perhaps matching TRBD1 (5 bases). The CDR3 covers 13 residues. V lost 7 bases and J lost 5, with 13 bases in between. Germline CDR1 and CDR2: MNHEY and SVGAGI.

This clone showed up just once. The chain is built from TRBV29-1 and TRBJ2-1; 9 nucleotides match TRBD2. V trimming: 1 base; J trimming: 4 bases; junction bases outside the gene matches: 8. The CDR3 loop spans 16 amino acids. In germline, CDR1 is SQVTM, CDR2 ANQGSEA. CDR3 nucleotide sequence: TGCAGCGTTGAAGTAAACCTAGCGGGATCGTACAATGAGCAGTTCTTC. Its protein is CSVEVNLAGSYNEQFF.

The V and J genes are TRBV6-5 and TRBJ2-1; TRBD2 agrees at 13 bases. Germline CDR1 reads MNHEY; CDR2 reads SVGAGI. After removal of 2 bases from V and 10 bases from J, the junction contained 5 bases not matched to a gene. The CDR3 runs 15 residues. The CDR3: CASSYPGTSGTEQFF. The CDR3 nucleotides read TGTGCCAGCAGTTACCCCGGGACTAGCGGGACGGAGCAGTTCTTC.

The chain has TRBV11-2 and TRBJ2-2; tentatively, D is TRBD2 (7 bases). CDR1 and CDR2 from the germline V gene are SGHAT and FQNNGV. The CDR3 has 16 residues. V was cut by 1 base and J by 3 bases, with 12 bases left in between. This CDR3 reads CASSLAGGQHTGELFF. The CDR3 nucleotides read TGTGCCAGCAGCTTAGCGGGGGGCCAGCACACCGGGGAGCTGTTTTTT.

The V gene is TRBV19, the J gene TRBJ2-1, with 10 positions matching TRBD2. V lost 8 bases and J lost 9; bases outside the gene matches: 10. The CDR3 extends over 14 amino acids. CDR1 LNHDA and CDR2 SQIVND come from the germline V gene (reference sequence). CDR3 amino acids: CASGLGSGRTEQFF. CDR3 DNA sequence: TGTGCCAGTGGTCTAGGTAGCGGGAGGACTGAGCAGTTCTTC.

The chain recombines TRBV5-1 with TRBJ2-1; D remains ambiguous. Germline CDR1 SGHRS, CDR2 YFSETQ. The CDR3 extends over 11 amino acids. Trimming stripped 6 bases from V and 7 bases from J, with 8 bases between. For the CDR3, the DNA is TGCGCCAGCAACAGTGGGAATGAGCAGTTCTTC. This gives the protein CASNSGNEQFF.

With respect to this clone: This sample also contains other DNA sequences that code for the same CDR3. This chain uses TRBV12-3 or TRBV12-4 with TRBJ1-5; tentative D call: TRBD1 (5 bases). The CDR3 extends over 12 amino acids. Trimming removed 3 bases from V and 7 bases from J, with 7 bases in between. The CDR3: CASSFGGQPQHF. In DNA, the CDR3 is TGTGCCAGCAGTTTCGGGGGGCAGCCCCAGCATTTT.

This chain connects TRBV29-1 to TRBJ1-1; 8 nucleotides line up with TRBD1. V lost 8 bases to trimming and J lost 1 base; unmatched junction nucleotides: 3. Looked up from germline, CDR1 is SQVTM and CDR2 is ANQGSEA. The CDR3 is made up of 12 amino acids. Here the CDR3 DNA reads TGCAGCACCGGGACAGGGAACACTGAAGCTTTCTTT. Residues: CSTGTGNTEAFF.